This TCR beta chain is drawn from a study of control samples from healthy donors and cancer patients. Generated by immunoSEQ multiplex PCR, the TCRdb table keeps only in-frame clones and is missing some. The table includes 100,000 to 150,000 clones, approximately 92% detected once. This TCR came from a man of 80 years or more with head and neck cancer. Sequences were obtained from PBMCs.

CDR3 in amino acids: CASSRGSSGNTIYF. The CDR3 DNA reads TGTGCCAGTAGCCGGGGGAGCTCTGGAAACACCATATATTTT. The chain carries TRBV19 and TRBJ1-3; possibly TRBD1 for D (5 bases). This CDR3 has 14 residues. CDR1 and CDR2 (germline): LNHDA, SQIVND (reference sequence). V shed 6 bases and J shed 0 bases, with 9 bases lying between them.